Shown below are 18 T cell receptor beta chains from a single sample sequenced in a study of identical twins (TCRdb year 2016). The library was produced with 5' RACE. Sequenced on an Illumina HiSeq 2000. TCRdb reran the public reads through fastp at Q25 and MiXCR, keeping productive beta chains. Rows are combined by CDR3 protein, so each entry shows the most common genes and DNA. Here the sample has over 550,000 distinct CDR3 sequences; just over 7% occur a single time. Together, the top ten hold around 1.6% of the sample. The same specimen was also included in a second study, on yellow fever vaccine responses in identical twins.

Sequences were obtained from PBMCs. These receptors originate from a woman younger than 30 in good health.

This clonotype was seen a handful of times. J is TRBJ2-1 and V is TRBV14; D ambiguous. V was clipped by 2 bases and J by 7 bases, with 9 bases between them. In germline, CDR1 is SGHDN, CDR2 FVKESK. The CDR3 is 13 amino acids. The chain's CDR3 is CASSQSTANEQFF. CDR3 DNA: TGTGCCAGCAGCCAATCCACAGCAAATGAGCAGTTCTTC. Variable domain in full (rest from reference TRBV14 and TRBJ2-1): EAGVTQFPSHSVIEKGQTVTLRCDPISGHDNLYWYRRVMGKEIKFLLHFVKESKQDESGMPNNRFLAERTGGTYSTLKVQPAELEDSGVYFCASSQSTANEQFFGPGTRLTVL.

This clonotype was detected only a few times. The genes are TRBV5-5 and TRBJ2-7, with D uncertain. The CDR3 spans 15 residues. Germline-derived CDR1 and CDR2 are SGHKS and YYEKEE (reference sequence). V was shortened by 1 base and J by 0 bases, with 11 bases between the two germline ends. CDR3 sequence reads: CASSLMLASSYEQYF. The DNA of the CDR3 is TGTGCCAGCAGCTTGATGTTAGCCAGCTCCTACGAGCAGTACTTC.

This clonotype was observed many times. The genes are TRBV2 and TRBJ2-3; possible D gene TRBD2, 5 bases. The V end lost 6 bases, the J end lost 1 base, and 11 bases lay between the germline ends. Germline lookup yields CDR1 SNHLY and CDR2 FYNNEI. The CDR3 totals 14 residues. The CDR3 is CASRVAPGTDTQYF. The CDR3 DNA follows: TGTGCCAGCAGGGTAGCGCCCGGCACAGATACGCAGTATTTT.

Only a few counts were recorded for this clonotype. This chain connects TRBV13 to TRBJ2-1, with D unresolved. Germline values: CDR1 PRHDT, CDR2 FYEKMQ (reference sequence). CDR3 length: 15 residues. Trimming took off 0 bases at V and 8 bases at J, with 14 bases between the two ends. CDR3 amino acids: CASSLGSPGPYEQFF. CDR3 in DNA: TGTGCCAGCAGCTTAGGCTCACCAGGTCCGTATGAGCAGTTCTTC.

In the case of this clonotype: This may be a read error, as it is one base from a much larger clone. For the CDR3, the DNA is TGCGCCAGCAGCCAAGATTCTCACGGGGGTATTGCCGGGGAGCTGTTTTTT. Translation: CASSQDSHGGIAGELFF. The V gene is TRBV4-1, the J gene TRBJ2-2; perhaps TRBD2 as D (6 bases). Trimming took off 0 bases at V and 6 bases at J, with 17 bases between the two ends. This CDR3 has 17 residues. Germline lookup yields CDR1 MGHRA and CDR2 YSYEKL.

There are a few counts of this clonotype. The chain recombines TRBV6-5 with TRBJ2-6; perhaps TRBD1 as D (6 bases). In germline, CDR1 is MNHEY, CDR2 SVGAGI. The CDR3 contains 19 residues. Trimming removed 0 bases at V and 0 bases at J, with 15 bases between. The CDR3 coding sequence is TGTGCCAGCAGTTACTCGACAGGATTACTTTCCTCTGGGGCCAACGTCCTGACTTTC. Translating gives CASSYSTGLLSSGANVLTF.

This clonotype turned up a few times. The rearrangement uses TRBV12-3 or TRBV12-4 and TRBJ2-2, with D possibly TRBD2 on 5 matching bases. The CDR3 sequence is 13 residues long. With 7 bases removed from V and 1 base from J, the gap between germline ends came to 7 bases. CDR3 DNA: TGTGCCAGCATCCGGGGGAACACCGGGGAGCTGTTTTTT. Translated: CASIRGNTGELFF.

In this sample, this clonotype turned up a few times. The V call is TRBV6-1, the J call TRBJ2-1, with D tentatively TRBD2 (5 bases). The CDR3 contains 13 residues. Trimming left V 6 bases short and J 5 bases short, with 11 bases between. Looked up from germline, CDR1 is MNHNS and CDR2 is SASEGT. CDR3 protein: CASRRGSNNEQFF. The CDR3 bases are TGTGCCAGCAGACGAGGGAGCAACAATGAGCAGTTCTTC.

The chain has TRBV7-6 and TRBJ2-1, with D perhaps matching TRBD2 (5 bases). The CDR3 consists of 16 residues. CDR1 and CDR2 (germline): SGHVS, FNYEAQ. Trimming cost V 1 base and J 2 bases, with 12 bases left between them. CDR3 protein: CASSLGRGFAYNEQFF. The CDR3 DNA reads TGTGCCAGCAGCTTAGGGAGAGGGTTCGCCTACAATGAGCAGTTCTTC.

The gene calls are TRBV20-1 and TRBJ1-1; D not certain. The CDR3 spans 13 residues. V was shortened by 1 base and J by 7 bases, with 13 bases between the two germline ends. Germline CDR1 reads DFQATT; CDR2 reads SNEGSKA (reference sequence). The CDR3 sequence is CSARGVIGNEAFF. As DNA, the CDR3 is TGCAGTGCTAGAGGGGTTATTGGAAATGAAGCTTTCTTT.

CDR3 bases: TGTGCCAGCAGCTTGGTGGCTAGCGGGGGTCTTCAGACCCAGTACTTC. Protein product: CASSLVASGGLQTQYF. The V gene is TRBV5-5, the J gene TRBJ2-5, with 10 bases matching TRBD2. The junction had 8 bases not matched to a gene; V was cut back by 0 bases and J by 6 bases. This CDR3 contains 16 residues. Germline-derived CDR1 and CDR2 are SGHKS and YYEKEE (reference sequence).

This clonotype was seen ten or more times. The chain uses TRBV7-8 and TRBJ2-3, with 8 bases fitting TRBD2. Trimming took 7 bases from V and 4 from J; bases not matched to a gene: 7. The CDR3 length is 14 residues. Germline CDR1 SGHVS, CDR2 FQNEAQ. CDR3 coding DNA: TGTGCCAGCAACTCCGGACTAGCATCAGATACGCAGTATTTT. Protein product: CASNSGLASDTQYF. The full variable domain, in which reference TRBV7-8 and TRBJ2-3 provide the parts outside the CDR3, is GAGVSQSPRYKVAKRGQDVALRCDPISGHVSLFWYQQALGQGPEFLTYFQNEAQLDKSGLPSDRFFAERPEGSVSTLKIQRTQQEDSAVYLCASNSGLASDTQYFGPGTRLTVL.

This clonotype showed up many times. The chain is built from TRBV25-1 and TRBJ2-2; 8 bases are a match to TRBD1. From germline, CDR1 is MGHDK and CDR2 SYGVNS. Trimming took 1 base from V and 5 from J; bases not matched to a gene: 3. The CDR3 runs to 15 residues. The CDR3 protein is CASSESGTGTGELFF. CDR3 DNA: TGTGCCAGCAGTGAATCCGGGACAGGTACCGGGGAGCTGTTTTTT.

The gene calls are TRBV3-1 and TRBJ2-7; D possibly corresponds to TRBD2 (6 bases). This CDR3 region has 17 residues. Germline V gives CDR1 LGHDT, CDR2 YNNKEL (reference sequence). Trimming removed 0 bases from V and 3 bases from J, with 18 bases in between. The CDR3 DNA is TGTGCCAGCAGCCAAGAAGGCCAAGTAGCGGATAGCTACGAGCAGTACTTC. Residues: CASSQEGQVADSYEQYF.

This chain uses TRBV27 with TRBJ2-7; 7 nucleotides align to TRBD2. From germline, CDR1 is MNHEY and CDR2 SMNVEV (reference sequence). CDR3 size: 13 residues. Losses at the gene ends were 5 bases for V and 7 bases for J; bases not matched to a gene: 8. The CDR3 region has the DNA TGTGCCAGCAGTCCCGGACTAGGGAGGGAGCAGTACTTC. Encoded protein: CASSPGLGREQYF.

This rearrangement joins TRBV20-1 to TRBJ2-5; no reliable D call. Per the germline V gene, CDR1 is DFQATT and CDR2 is SNEGSKA (reference sequence). This CDR3 comprises 13 residues. CDR3 sequence: CRAAKTAVETQYF. In DNA form, the CDR3 reads TGCAGGGCCGCGAAGACCGCGGTGGAGACCCAGTACTTC.

J is TRBJ2-1 and V is TRBV5-1, with D perhaps TRBD1 (6 bases). The germline gives CDR1 SGHRS, CDR2 YFSETQ. The CDR3 contains 15 residues. With 4 bases removed from V and 0 bases from J, the gap between germline ends came to 11 bases. The CDR3 DNA sequence: TGCGCCAGCAGCCCCGGGACAACCTCCTACAATGAGCAGTTCTTC. Translating it yields CASSPGTTSYNEQFF.

The chain uses TRBV7-3 and TRBJ2-6; unclear D gene. The germline V and J ends were trimmed by 3 bases and 2 bases, with 8 bases remaining between them. The CDR3 sequence is 15 residues long. Germline lookup yields CDR1 SGHTA and CDR2 FQGTGA. The CDR3 reads CASSFSVTGANVLTF. The CDR3 region has the DNA TGTGCCAGCAGCTTCTCGGTAACTGGGGCCAACGTCCTGACTTTC.